This record looks at one T cell receptor (beta chain) sequence and its context. The repertoire was sequenced with immunoSEQ multiplex PCR; TCRdb's copy has only in-frame clones and lacks some. Found here are approximately 100,000 clones, around 82% of them singletons; the top ten hold 5.5% to 8%. This sample was included in a study of blood T cell repertoires in COVID-19. Study at large: The samples span acute and convalescent COVID-19 from the United States, Italy and Spain.

Trimming removed 0 bases from V and 8 bases from J, with 7 bases in between. CDR1 is SGHAT, CDR2 FQNNGV, per germline. The CDR3 consists of 12 residues. The source is a woman aged 45-60 years with acute or convalescent COVID-19. This chain connects TRBV11-2 to TRBJ1-2; D might be TRBD1 (5 bases). Sample: peripheral blood. CDR3 bases: TGTGCCAGCAGCTTAGATAGACAGGGCTACACCTTC. It encodes CASSLDRQGYTF.